This T cell receptor beta chain was recovered during a study of blood T cell repertoires in COVID-19. About the research overall: Sources were T cells, B-cell-depleted T cells, or PBMCs; the material itself was cDNA or gDNA.

Libraries were prepared by immunoSEQ multiplex PCR; TCRdb keeps only in-frame clonotypes and omits some of them. The profile covers tens of thousands of clones, with roughly 80% appearing a single time and approximately 30% taken by the ten largest. V lost 7 bases and J 0 bases, leaving 4 bases between the germline ends. There are 13 residues in the CDR3. The receptor comes from a man older than 75 with active or convalescent COVID-19. The V call is TRBV12-3 or TRBV12-4, the J call TRBJ1-6; the D is unclear. The sample comprised peripheral blood. The CDR3 here is CASTGSYNSPLHF. CDR3 coding DNA: TGTGCCAGCACCGGCTCCTATAATTCACCCCTCCACTTT.